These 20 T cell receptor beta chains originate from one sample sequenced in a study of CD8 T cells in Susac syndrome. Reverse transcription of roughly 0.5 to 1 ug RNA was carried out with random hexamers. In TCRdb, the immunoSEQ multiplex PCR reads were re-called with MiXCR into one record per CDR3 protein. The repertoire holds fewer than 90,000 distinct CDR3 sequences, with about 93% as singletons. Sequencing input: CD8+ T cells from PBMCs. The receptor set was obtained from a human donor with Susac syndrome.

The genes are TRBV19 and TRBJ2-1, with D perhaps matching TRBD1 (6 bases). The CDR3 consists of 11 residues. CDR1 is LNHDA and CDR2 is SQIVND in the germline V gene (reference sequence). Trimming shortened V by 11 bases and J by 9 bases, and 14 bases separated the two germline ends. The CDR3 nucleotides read TGTGCCGCCGGCAGGGGCGGTGAGCAGTTCTTC. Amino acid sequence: CAAGRGGEQFF. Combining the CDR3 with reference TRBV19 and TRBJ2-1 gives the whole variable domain DGGITQSPKYLFRKEGQNVTLSCEQNLNHDAMYWYRQDPGQGLRLIYYSQIVNDFQKGDIAEGYSVSREKKESFPLTVTSAQKNPTAFYLCAAGRGGEQFFGPGTRLTVL.

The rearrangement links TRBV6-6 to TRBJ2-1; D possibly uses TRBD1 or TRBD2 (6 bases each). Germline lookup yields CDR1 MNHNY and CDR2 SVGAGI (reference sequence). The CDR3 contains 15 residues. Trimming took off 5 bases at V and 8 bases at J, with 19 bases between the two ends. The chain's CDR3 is CASSHGGAPVDEQFF. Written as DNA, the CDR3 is TGTGCCAGCAGTCACGGGGGCGCCCCTGTTGATGAGCAGTTCTTC.

CDR3: CASSFGTGEGYEQYF. CDR3 coding DNA: TGTGCCAGCAGTTTCGGGACAGGGGAGGGATACGAGCAGTACTTC. The V gene is TRBV27, the J gene TRBJ2-7; 10 bases match TRBD1. Trimming cost V 3 bases and J 4 bases; bases outside gene matches: 6. Germline V gene lookup returns CDR1 MNHEY and CDR2 SMNVEV (reference sequence). The CDR3 is 15 residues long.

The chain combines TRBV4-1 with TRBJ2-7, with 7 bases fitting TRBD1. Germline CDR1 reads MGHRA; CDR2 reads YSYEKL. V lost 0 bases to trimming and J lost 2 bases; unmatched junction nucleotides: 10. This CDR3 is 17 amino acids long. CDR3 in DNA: TGCGCCAGCAGCCAAGATCCCGGGACAGAATCCCCCTACGAGCAGTACTTC. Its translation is CASSQDPGTESPYEQYF.

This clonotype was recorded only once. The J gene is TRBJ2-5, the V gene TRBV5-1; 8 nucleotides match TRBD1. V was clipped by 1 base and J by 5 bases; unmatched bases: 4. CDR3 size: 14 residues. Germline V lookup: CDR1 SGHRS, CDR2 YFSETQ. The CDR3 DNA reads TGCGCCAGCAGCTTGCGACAGGGGTCGGAGACCCAGTACTTC. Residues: CASSLRQGSETQYF.

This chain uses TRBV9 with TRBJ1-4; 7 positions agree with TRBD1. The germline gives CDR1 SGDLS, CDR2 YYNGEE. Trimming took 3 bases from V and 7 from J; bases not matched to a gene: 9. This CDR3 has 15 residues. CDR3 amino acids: CASSGGDREGEKLFF. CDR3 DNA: TGTGCCAGCAGCGGGGGAGACAGGGAAGGTGAAAAACTGTTTTTT.

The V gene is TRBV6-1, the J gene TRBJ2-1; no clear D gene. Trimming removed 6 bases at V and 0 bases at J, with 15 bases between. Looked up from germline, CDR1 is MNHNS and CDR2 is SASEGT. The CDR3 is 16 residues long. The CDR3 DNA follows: TGTGCCAGCAGCCGCCCGGCGGCAAGCTCCTACAATGAGCAGTTCTTC. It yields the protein CASSRPAASSYNEQFF.

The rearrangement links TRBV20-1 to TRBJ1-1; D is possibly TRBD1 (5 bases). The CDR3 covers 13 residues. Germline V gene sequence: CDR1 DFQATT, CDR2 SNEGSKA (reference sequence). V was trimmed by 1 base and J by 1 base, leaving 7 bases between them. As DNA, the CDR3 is TGCAGTGCTAGAGTTCAGGGGAACACTGAAGCTTTCTTT. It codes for CSARVQGNTEAFF.

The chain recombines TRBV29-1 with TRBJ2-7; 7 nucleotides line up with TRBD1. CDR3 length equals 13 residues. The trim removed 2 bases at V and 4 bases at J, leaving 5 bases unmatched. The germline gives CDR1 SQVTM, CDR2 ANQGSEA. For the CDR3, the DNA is TGCAGCGTTGAAACGGGACAGCCATACGAGCAGTACTTC. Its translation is CSVETGQPYEQYF.

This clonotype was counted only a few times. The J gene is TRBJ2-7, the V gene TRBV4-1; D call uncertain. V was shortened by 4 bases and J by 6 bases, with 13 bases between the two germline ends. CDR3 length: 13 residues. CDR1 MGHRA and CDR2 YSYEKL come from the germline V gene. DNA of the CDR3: TGCGCCAGCAGCCGACTTGGGTGGGGCGAGCAGTACTTC. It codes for CASSRLGWGEQYF.

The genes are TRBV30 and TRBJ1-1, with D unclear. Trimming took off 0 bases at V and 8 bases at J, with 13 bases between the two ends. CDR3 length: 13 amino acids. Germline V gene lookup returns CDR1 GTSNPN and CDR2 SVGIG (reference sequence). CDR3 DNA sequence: TGTGCCTGGAGTGTACGGTATGGGGAAGAAGCTTTCTTT. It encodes CAWSVRYGEEAFF.

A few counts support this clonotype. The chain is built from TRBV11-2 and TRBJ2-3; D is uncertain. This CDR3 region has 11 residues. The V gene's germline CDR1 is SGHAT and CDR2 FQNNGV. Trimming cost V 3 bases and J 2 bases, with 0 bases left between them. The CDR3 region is CASSFTDTQYF. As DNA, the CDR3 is TGTGCCAGCAGCTTCACAGATACGCAGTATTTT.

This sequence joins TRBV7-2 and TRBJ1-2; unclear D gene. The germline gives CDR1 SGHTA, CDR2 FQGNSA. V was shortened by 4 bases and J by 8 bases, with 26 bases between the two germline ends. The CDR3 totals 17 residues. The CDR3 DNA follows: TGTGCCAGCAGCTCCCATAGGGAGTTTCCCTCCCTTAAGGGCTACACCTTC. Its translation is CASSSHREFPSLKGYTF.

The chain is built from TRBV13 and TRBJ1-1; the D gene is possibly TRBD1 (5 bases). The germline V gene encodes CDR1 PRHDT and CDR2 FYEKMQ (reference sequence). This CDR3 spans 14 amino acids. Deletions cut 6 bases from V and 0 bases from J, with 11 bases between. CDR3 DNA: TGTGCCAGCAGTATGGGGCAATTGAACACTGAAGCTTTCTTT. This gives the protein CASSMGQLNTEAFF.

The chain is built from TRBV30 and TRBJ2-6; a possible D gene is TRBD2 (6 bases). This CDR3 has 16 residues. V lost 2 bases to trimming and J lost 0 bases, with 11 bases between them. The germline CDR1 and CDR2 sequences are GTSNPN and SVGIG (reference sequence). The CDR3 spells CAWSWDSPSGANVLTF. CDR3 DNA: TGTGCCTGGAGTTGGGACTCCCCCTCTGGGGCCAACGTCCTGACTTTC.

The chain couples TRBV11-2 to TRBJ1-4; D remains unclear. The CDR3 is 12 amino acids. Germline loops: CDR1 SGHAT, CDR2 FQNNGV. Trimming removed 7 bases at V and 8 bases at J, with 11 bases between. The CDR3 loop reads CASTTRREKLFF. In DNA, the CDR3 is TGTGCCAGCACCACCAGGAGGGAAAAACTGTTTTTT.

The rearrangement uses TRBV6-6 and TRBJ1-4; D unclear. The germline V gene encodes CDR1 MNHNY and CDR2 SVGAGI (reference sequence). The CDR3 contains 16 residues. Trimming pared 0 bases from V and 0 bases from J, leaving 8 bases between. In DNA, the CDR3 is TGTGCCAGCAGTTACTCTGGTTCTGCAACTAATGAAAAACTGTTTTTT. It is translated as CASSYSGSATNEKLFF.

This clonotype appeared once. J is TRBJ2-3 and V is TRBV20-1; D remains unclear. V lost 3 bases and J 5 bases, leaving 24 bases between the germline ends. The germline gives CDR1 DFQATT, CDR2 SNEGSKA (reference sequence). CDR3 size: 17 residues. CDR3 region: CSARVSPPGPYLDTQYF. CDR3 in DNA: TGCAGTGCTAGGGTTTCCCCCCCCGGACCTTACCTAGATACGCAGTATTTT.

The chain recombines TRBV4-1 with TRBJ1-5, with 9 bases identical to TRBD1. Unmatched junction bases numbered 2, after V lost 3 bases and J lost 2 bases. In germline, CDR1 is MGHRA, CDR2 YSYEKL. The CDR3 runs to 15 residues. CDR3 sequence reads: CASSQRTGGNQPQHF. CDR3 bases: TGCGCCAGCAGCCAGAGGACAGGGGGCAATCAGCCCCAGCATTTT.

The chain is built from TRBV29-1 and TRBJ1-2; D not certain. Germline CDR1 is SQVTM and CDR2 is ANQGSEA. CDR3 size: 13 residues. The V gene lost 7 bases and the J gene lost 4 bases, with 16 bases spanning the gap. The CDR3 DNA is TGCAGCGCTGGCCCCGACACGACCTATGGCTACACCTTC. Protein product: CSAGPDTTYGYTF.